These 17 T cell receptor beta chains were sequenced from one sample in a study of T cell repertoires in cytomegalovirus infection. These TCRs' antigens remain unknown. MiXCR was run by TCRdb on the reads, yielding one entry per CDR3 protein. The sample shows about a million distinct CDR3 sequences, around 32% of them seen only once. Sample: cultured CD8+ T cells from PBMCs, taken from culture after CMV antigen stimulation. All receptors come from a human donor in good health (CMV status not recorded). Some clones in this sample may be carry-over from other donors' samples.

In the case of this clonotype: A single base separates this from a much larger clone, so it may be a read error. CDR3 sequence: CANSVQGATYEQYF. CDR3 nucleotide sequence: TGTGCCAACAGCGTACAGGGGGCCACCTACGAGCAGTACTTC. V gene TRBV7-6 combines with J gene TRBJ2-7, with 9 bases aligning to TRBD1. Germline CDR1 reads SGHVS; CDR2 reads FNYEAQ. This CDR3 has 14 residues.

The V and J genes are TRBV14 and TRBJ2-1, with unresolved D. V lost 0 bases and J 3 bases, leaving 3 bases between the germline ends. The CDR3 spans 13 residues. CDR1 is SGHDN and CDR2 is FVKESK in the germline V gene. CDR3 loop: CASSQDIYNEQFF. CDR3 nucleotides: TGTGCCAGCAGCCAAGATATCTACAATGAGCAGTTCTTC.

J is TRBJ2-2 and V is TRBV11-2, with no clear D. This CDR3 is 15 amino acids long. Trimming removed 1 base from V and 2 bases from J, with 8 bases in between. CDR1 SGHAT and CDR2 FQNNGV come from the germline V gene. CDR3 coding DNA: TGTGCCAGCAGCTTAGGGCCAGCAAACACCGGGGAGCTGTTTTTT. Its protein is CASSLGPANTGELFF. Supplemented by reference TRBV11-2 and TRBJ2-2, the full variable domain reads EAGVAQSPRYKIIEKRQSVAFWCNPISGHATLYWYQQILGQGPKLLIQFQNNGVVDDSQLPKDRFSAERLKGVDSTLKIQPAKLEDSAVYLCASSLGPANTGELFFGEGSRLTVL.

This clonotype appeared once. The chain's CDR3 is CASSFRDIEAFF. CDR3 DNA sequence: TGTGCCAGCAGTTTTCGAGACATTGAAGCTTTCTTT. The chain joins TRBV12-3 or TRBV12-4 to TRBJ1-1, with D unresolved. This CDR3 has 12 residues. Between the trimmed V and J ends, which lost 3 bases and 7 bases, there was a span of 9 bases.

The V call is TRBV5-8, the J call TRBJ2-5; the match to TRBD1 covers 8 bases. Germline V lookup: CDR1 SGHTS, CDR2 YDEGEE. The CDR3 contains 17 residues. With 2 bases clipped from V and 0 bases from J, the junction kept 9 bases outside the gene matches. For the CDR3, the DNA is TGTGCCAGCAGCTTTGACTCGACAGGGGTGTACCAAGAGACCCAGTACTTC. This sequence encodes CASSFDSTGVYQETQYF.

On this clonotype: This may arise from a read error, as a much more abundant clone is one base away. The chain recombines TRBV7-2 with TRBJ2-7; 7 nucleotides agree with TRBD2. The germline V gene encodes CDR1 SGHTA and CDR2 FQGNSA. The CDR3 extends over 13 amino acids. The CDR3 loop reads CVSSNGGNYEQYF. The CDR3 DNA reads TGTGTCAGCAGCAACGGGGGGAACTACGAGCAGTACTTC.

Here the CDR3 reads CASSPTGQLNQPQHF. In nucleotides, the CDR3 is TGTGCCAGTAGTCCGACCGGACAGCTTAATCAGCCCCAGCATTTT. The chain carries TRBV19 and TRBJ1-5, with D possibly matching TRBD1 (6 bases). The CDR3 is 15 residues long. The germline V gene encodes CDR1 LNHDA and CDR2 SQIVND (reference sequence). Trimming left V 5 bases short and J 4 bases short, with 15 bases between.

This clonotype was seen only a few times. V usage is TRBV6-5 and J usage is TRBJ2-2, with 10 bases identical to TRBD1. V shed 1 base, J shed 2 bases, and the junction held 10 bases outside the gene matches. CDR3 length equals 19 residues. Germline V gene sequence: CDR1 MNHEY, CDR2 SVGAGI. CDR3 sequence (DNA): TGTGCCAGCAGTTACTTTCCCCCGGGACAGGGGCGCAACACCGGGGAGCTGTTTTTT. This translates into CASSYFPPGQGRNTGELFF.

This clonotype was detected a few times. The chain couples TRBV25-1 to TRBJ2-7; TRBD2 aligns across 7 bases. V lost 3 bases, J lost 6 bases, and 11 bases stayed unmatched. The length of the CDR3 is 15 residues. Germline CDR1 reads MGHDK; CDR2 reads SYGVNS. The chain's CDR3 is CASSDWGGNDPEQYV. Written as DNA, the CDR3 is TGTGCCAGCAGTGACTGGGGAGGGAATGACCCCGAGCAGTACGTC.

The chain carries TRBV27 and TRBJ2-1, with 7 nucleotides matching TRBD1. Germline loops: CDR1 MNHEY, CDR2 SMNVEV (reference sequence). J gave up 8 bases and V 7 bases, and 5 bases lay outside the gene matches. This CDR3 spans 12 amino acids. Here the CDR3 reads CASTTTGHEQFF. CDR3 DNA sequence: TGTGCCAGCACAACGACAGGGCATGAGCAGTTCTTC.

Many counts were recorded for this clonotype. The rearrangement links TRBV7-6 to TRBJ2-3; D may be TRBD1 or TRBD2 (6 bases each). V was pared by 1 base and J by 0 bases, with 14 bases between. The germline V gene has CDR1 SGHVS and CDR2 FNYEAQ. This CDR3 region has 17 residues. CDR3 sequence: CASSLGRGRVSTDTQYF. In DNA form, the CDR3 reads TGTGCCAGCAGCTTAGGTCGGGGGCGCGTCAGCACAGATACGCAGTATTTT.

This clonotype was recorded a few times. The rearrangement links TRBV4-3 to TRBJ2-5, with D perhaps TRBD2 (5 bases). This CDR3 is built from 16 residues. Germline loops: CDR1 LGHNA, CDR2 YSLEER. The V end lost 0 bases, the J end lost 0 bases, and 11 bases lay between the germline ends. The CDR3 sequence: CASSQDHRDDQETQYF. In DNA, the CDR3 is TGCGCCAGCAGCCAAGATCACCGGGATGACCAAGAGACCCAGTACTTC.

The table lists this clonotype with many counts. The CDR3 is CASRRLAGLTDTQYF. The CDR3 DNA follows: TGTGCCAGCAGAAGACTAGCGGGGTTGACAGATACGCAGTATTTT. The chain joins TRBV28 to TRBJ2-3, with 11 positions matching TRBD2. J lost 3 bases, V lost 6 bases, and 5 bases had no gene match. CDR3 length: 15 residues. Germline V gives CDR1 MDHEN, CDR2 SYDVKM.

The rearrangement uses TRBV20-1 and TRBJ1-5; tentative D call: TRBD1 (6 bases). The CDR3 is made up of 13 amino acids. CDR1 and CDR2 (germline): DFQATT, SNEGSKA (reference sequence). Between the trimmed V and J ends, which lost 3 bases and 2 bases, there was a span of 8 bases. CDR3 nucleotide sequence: TGCAGTGCTAGCCCAGGGGGCAATCAGCCCCAGCATTTT. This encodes CSASPGGNQPQHF.

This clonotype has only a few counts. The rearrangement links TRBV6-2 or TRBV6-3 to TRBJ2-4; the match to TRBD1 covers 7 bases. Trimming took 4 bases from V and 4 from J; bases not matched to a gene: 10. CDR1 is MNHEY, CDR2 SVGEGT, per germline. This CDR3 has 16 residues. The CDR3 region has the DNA TGTGCCAGCAGTTCGTCCCGGGACAGTTCTAAAAACATTCAGTACTTC. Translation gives CASSSSRDSSKNIQYF.

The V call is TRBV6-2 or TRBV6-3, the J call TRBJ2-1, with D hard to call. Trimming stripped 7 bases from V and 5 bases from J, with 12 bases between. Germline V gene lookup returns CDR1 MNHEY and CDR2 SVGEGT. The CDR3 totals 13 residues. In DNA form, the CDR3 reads TGTGCCAGCACCCCTTCACCAAACAATGAGCAGTTCTTC. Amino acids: CASTPSPNNEQFF.

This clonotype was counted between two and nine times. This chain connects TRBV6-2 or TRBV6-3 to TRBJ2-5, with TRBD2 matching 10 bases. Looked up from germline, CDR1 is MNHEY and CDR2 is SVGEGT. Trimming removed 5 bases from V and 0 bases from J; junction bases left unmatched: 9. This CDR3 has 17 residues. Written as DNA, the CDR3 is TGTGCCAGCAGTCAACGGGCTAGCGGGGGATACCAAGAGACCCAGTACTTC. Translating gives CASSQRASGGYQETQYF.